This T cell receptor beta chain originates from a study of type 1 and type 2 diabetes patients. Ten milliliters of peripheral blood were drawn from each donor. This clonotype was found a few times. PCR was run on genomic DNA. Multiplex PCR with 30 forward and 13 reverse primers amplified the TCR beta CDR3. TCRdb passed the multiplex PCR reads through MiXCR, listing each CDR3 protein once. The sample records about 270,000 distinct CDR3 sequences, 40% to 50% being singletons. CDR1 and CDR2 from the germline V gene are DFQATT and SNEGSKA (reference sequence). The V end lost 6 bases, the J end lost 4 bases, and 13 bases lay between the germline ends. The CDR3 spans 14 residues.

Input material: peripheral blood mononuclear cells (PBMCs). This clonotype originated in a young man with type 2 diabetes. The chain combines TRBV20-1 with TRBJ1-6; D is unclear. In DNA form, the CDR3 reads TGCAGTGCCCCTCGGAGGGTTTATAATTCACCCCTCCACTTT. It codes for CSAPRRVYNSPLHF.